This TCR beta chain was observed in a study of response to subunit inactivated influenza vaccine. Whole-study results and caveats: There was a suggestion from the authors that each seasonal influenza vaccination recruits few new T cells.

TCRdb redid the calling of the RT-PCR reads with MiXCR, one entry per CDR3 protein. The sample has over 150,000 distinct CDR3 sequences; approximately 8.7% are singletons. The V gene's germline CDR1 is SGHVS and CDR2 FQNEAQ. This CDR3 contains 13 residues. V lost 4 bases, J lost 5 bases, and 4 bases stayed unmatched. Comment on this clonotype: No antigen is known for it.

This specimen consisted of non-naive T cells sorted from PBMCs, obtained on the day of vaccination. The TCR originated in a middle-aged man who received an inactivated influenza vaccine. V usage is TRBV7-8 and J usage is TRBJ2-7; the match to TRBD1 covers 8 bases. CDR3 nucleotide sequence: TGTGCCAGCAGCTCAGGACAGGGCAACGAGCAGTACTTC. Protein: CASSSGQGNEQYF.